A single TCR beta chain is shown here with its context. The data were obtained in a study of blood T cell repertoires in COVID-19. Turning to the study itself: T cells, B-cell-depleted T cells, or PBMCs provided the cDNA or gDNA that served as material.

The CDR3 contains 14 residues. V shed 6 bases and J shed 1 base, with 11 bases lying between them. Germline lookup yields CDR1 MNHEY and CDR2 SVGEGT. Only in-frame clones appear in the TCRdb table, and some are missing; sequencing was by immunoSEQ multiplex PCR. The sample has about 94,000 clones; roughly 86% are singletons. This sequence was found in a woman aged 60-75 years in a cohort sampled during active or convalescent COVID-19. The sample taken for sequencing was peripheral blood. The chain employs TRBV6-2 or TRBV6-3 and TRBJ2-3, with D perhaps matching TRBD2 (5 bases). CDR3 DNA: TGTGCCAGCAGCTCCGGGGAGCGCACAGATACGCAGTATTTT. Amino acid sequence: CASSSGERTDTQYF.